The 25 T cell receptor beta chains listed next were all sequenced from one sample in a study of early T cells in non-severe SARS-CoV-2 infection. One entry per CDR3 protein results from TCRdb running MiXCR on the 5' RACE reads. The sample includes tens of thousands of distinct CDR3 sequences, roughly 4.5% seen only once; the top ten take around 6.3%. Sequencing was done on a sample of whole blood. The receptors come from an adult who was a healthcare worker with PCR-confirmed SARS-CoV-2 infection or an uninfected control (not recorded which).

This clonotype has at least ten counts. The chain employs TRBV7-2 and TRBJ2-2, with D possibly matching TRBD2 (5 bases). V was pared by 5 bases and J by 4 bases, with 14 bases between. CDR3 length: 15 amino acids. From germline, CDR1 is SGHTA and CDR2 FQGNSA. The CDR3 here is CASSLSGGSTGELFF. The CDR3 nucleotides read TGTGCCAGCAGCCTATCTGGAGGCAGCACCGGGGAGCTGTTTTTT.

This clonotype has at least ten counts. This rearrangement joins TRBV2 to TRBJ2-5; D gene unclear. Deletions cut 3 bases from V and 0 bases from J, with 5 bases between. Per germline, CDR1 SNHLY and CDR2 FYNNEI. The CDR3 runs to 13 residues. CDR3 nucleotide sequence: TGTGCCAGCAGTGACCCGAACCAAGAGACCCAGTACTTC. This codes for CASSDPNQETQYF.

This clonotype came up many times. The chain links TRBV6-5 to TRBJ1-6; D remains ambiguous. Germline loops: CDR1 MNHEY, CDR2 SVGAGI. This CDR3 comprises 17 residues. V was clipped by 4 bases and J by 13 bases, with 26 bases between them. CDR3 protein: CASSSRGREYLSAPLHF. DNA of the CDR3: TGTGCCAGCAGTTCCCGAGGTAGGGAGTATCTGTCGGCTCCCCTCCACTTT.

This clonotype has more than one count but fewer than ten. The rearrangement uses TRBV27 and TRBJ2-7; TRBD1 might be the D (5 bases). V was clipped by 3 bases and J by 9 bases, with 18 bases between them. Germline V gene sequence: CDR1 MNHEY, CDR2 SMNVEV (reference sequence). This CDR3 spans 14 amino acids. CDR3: CASSFTTESTRQYF. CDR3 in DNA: TGTGCCAGCAGTTTTACGACAGAATCTACGAGGCAGTACTTC.

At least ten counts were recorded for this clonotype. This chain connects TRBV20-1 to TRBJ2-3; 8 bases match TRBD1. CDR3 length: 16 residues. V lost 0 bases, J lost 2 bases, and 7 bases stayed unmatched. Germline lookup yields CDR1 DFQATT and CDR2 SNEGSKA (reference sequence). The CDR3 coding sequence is TGCAGTGCTAGAGACCACAGGGGGACCCACACAGATACGCAGTATTTT. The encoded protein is CSARDHRGTHTDTQYF.

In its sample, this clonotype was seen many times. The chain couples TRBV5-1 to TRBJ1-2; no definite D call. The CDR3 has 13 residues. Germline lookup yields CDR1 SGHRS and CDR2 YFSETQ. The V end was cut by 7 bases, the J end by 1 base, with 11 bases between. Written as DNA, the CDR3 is TGCGCCAGCCGCTCCGGAAGTAACTATGGCTACACCTTC. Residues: CASRSGSNYGYTF.

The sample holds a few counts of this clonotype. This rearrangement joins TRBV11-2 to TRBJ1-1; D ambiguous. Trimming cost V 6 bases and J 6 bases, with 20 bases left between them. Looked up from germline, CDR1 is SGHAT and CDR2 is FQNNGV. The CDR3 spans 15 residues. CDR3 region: CASSSIKNRAPEAFF. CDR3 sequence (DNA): TGTGCCAGCAGTTCAATTAAGAATAGGGCCCCTGAAGCTTTCTTT.

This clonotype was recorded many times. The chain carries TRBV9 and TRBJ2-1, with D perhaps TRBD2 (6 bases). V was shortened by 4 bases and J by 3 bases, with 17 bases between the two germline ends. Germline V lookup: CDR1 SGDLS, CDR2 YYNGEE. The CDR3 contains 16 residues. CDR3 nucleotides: TGTGCCAGCAGCCCCCGTGGTAGCGGAGGCTACAATGAGCAGTTCTTC. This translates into CASSPRGSGGYNEQFF.

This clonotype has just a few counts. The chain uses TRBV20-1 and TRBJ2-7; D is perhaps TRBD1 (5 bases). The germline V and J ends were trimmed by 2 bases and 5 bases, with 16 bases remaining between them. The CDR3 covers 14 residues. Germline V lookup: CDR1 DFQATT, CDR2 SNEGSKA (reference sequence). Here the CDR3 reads CSARPAGLGHEQYF. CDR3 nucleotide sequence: TGCAGTGCTAGACCTGCAGGGCTCGGCCACGAGCAGTACTTC.

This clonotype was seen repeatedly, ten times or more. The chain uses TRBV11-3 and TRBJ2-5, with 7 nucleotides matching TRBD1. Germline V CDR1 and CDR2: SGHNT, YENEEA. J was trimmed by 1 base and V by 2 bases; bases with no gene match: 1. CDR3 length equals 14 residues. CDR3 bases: TGTGCCAGCAGCTTAAACAGGGGCCAAGAGACCCAGTACTTC. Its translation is CASSLNRGQETQYF.

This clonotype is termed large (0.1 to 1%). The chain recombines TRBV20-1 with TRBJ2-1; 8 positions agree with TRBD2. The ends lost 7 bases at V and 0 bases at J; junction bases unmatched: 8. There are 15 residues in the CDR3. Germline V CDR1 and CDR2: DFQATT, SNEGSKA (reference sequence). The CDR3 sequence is CSVNSGDNSYNEQFF. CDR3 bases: TGCAGTGTAAATAGCGGGGACAACTCCTACAATGAGCAGTTCTTC.

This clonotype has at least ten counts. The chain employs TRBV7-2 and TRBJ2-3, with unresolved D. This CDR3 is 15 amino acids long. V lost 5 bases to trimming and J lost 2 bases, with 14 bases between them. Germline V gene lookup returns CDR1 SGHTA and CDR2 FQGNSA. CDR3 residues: CASSLMTGFTDTQYF. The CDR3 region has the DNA TGTGCCAGCAGCCTAATGACGGGCTTCACAGATACGCAGTATTTT.

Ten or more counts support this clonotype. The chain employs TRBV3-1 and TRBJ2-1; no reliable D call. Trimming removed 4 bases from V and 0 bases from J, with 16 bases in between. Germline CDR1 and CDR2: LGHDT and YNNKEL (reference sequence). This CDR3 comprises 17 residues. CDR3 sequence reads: CASSPPGALSSYNEQFF. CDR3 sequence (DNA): TGTGCCAGCAGCCCCCCCGGTGCCCTCAGCTCCTACAATGAGCAGTTCTTC.

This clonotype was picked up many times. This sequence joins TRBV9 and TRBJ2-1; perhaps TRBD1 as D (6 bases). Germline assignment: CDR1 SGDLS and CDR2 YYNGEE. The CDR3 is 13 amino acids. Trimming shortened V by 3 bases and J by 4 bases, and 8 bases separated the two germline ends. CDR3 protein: CASSEDSYNEQFF. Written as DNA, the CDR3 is TGTGCCAGCAGCGAGGACAGTTACAATGAGCAGTTCTTC.

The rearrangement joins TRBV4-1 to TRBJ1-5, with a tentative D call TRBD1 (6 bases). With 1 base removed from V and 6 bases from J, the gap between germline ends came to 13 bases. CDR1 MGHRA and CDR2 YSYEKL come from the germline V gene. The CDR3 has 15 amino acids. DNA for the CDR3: TGCGCCAGCAGCCAAGCGGCAGGGGAGAGTCAGCCCCAGCATTTT. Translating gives CASSQAAGESQPQHF.

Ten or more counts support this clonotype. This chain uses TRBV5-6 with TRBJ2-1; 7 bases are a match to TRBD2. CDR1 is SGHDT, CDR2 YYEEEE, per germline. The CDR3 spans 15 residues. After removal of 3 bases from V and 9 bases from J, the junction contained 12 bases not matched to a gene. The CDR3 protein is CASSYNELARAEQFF. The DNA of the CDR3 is TGTGCCAGCAGCTACAACGAACTAGCGCGCGCTGAGCAGTTCTTC.

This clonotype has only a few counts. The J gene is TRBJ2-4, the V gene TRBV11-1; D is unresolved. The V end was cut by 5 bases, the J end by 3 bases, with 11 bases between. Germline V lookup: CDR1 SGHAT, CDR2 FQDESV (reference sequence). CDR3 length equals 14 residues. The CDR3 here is CASSHGWVKNIQYF. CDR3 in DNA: TGTGCCAGCAGCCATGGGTGGGTCAAAAACATTCAGTACTTC.

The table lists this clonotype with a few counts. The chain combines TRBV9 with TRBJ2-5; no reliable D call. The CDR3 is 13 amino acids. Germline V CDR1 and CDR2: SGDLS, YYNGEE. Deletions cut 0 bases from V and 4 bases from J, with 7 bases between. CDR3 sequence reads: CASSVGPRETQYF. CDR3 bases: TGTGCCAGCAGCGTAGGTCCGCGAGAGACCCAGTACTTC.

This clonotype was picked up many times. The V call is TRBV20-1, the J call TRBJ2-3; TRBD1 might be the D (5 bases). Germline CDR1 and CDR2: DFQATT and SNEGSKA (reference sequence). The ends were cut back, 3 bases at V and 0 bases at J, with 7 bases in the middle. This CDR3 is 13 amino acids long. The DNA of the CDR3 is TGCAGTGCTAGGCACAGGAGCACAGATACGCAGTATTTT. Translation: CSARHRSTDTQYF.

CDR3 loop: CSSSGEGALSNYGYTF. The CDR3 DNA reads as TGCAGCTCCTCGGGGGAGGGGGCTCTTTCTAACTATGGCTACACCTTC. The chain uses TRBV29-1 and TRBJ1-2; 7 nucleotides line up with TRBD1. Germline loops: CDR1 SQVTM, CDR2 ANQGSEA. This CDR3 is built from 16 residues. V gave up 8 bases and J gave up 0 bases; unmatched junction bases: 15.

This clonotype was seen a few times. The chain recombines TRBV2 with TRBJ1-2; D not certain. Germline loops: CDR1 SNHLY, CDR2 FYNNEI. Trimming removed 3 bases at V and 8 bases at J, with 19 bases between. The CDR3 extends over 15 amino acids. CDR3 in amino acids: CASSEDLEPYGGYTF. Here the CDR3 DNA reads TGTGCCAGCAGTGAGGATTTGGAACCGTATGGGGGCTACACCTTC.

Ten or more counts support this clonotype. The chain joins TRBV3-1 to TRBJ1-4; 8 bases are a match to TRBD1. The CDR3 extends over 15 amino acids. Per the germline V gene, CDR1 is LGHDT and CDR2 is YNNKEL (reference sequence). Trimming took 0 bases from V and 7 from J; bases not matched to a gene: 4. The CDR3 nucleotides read TGTGCCAGCAGCCAAGAAGGACAGGGCAGTGAAAAACTGTTTTTT. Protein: CASSQEGQGSEKLFF.

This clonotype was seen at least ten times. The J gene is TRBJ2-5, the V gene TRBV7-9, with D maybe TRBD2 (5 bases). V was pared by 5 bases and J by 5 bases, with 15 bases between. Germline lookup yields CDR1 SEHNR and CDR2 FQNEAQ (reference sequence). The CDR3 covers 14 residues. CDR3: CASSPVGLGETQYF. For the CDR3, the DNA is TGTGCCAGCAGCCCCGTCGGACTCGGGGAGACCCAGTACTTC.

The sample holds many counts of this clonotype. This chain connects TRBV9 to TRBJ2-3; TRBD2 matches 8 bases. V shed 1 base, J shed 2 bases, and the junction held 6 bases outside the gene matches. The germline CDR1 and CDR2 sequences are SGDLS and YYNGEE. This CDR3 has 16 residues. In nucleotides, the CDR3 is TGTGCCAGCAGCGTACGAGCGGGAGATATCACAGATACGCAGTATTTT. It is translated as CASSVRAGDITDTQYF.

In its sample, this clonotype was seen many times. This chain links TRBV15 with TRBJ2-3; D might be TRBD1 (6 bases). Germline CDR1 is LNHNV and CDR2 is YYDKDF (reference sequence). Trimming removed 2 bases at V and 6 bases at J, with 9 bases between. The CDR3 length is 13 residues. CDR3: CATSRSTGDTQYF. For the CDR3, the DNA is TGTGCCACCAGCAGATCCACAGGGGATACGCAGTATTTT. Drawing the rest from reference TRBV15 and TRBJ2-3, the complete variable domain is DAMVIQNPRYQVTQFGKPVTLSCSQTLNHNVMYWYQQKSSQAPKLLFHYYDKDFNNEADTPDNFQSRRPNTSFCFLDIRSPGLGDTAMYLCATSRSTGDTQYFGPGTRLTVL.